The 21 T cell receptor beta chains below all came from one sample that was sequenced in a study of breast tumors, draining lymph nodes, adjacent tissues. Breast cancer patients provided tissue from their axillary draining lymph nodes. TCRdb itself ran the multiplex PCR reads through MiXCR, one entry per CDR3 protein. The sample includes fewer than 250,000 distinct CDR3 sequences, about 30% of them seen just once. The sequencing input was axillary lymph node tissue. The receptors originated from a female donor with breast cancer. Some clones in this sample may be carry-over from other donors' samples.

This clonotype came up many times. The rearrangement uses TRBV6-5 and TRBJ1-6; 7 bases fit TRBD1. The CDR3 has 14 residues. The V gene end was trimmed by 5 bases and the J gene end by 5 bases; junction bases not matched to a gene: 3. The germline gives CDR1 MNHEY, CDR2 SVGAGI. CDR3 region: CASSTGTDNSPLHF. Here the CDR3 DNA reads TGTGCCAGCAGTACCGGGACAGATAATTCACCCCTCCACTTT.

This clonotype was seen a handful of times. The chain has TRBV6-6 and TRBJ2-1; tentatively, D is TRBD2 (6 bases). V shed 10 bases and J shed 4 bases, with 17 bases lying between them. Germline V gene lookup returns CDR1 MNHNY and CDR2 SVGAGI (reference sequence). CDR3 length equals 14 residues. The chain's CDR3 is CATGRTRDYNEQFF. The CDR3 DNA reads TGTGCCACCGGCCGGACGCGGGATTACAATGAGCAGTTCTTC.

V and J are TRBV5-1 and TRBJ2-7; 8 bases map to TRBD2. This CDR3 region has 18 residues. The V and J ends lost 5 bases and 3 bases, in that order; junction bases with no gene match: 19. Germline V CDR1 and CDR2: SGHRS, YFSETQ. CDR3 in amino acids: CASRGRTYAGGHLYEQYF. CDR3 nucleotides: TGCGCCAGCAGGGGCAGGACATACGCGGGAGGCCACCTCTACGAGCAGTACTTC.

This clonotype was found many times. The chain is built from TRBV11-3 and TRBJ2-6; no clear D gene. Trimming stripped 0 bases from V and 1 base from J, with 4 bases between. The germline V gene has CDR1 SGHNT and CDR2 YENEEA. The CDR3 consists of 15 residues. The CDR3: CASSLEASGANVLTF. The CDR3, as DNA: TGTGCCAGCAGCTTAGAGGCTTCTGGGGCCAACGTCCTGACTTTC. Filled out from reference TRBV11-3 and TRBJ2-6, the complete variable domain reads EAGVVQSPRYKIIEKKQPVAFWCNPISGHNTLYWYLQNLGQGPELLIRYENEEAVDDSQLPKDRFSAERLKGVDSTLKIQPAELGDSAVYLCASSLEASGANVLTFGAGSRLTVL.

Of note for this clonotype: Without the conserved terminal phenylalanine or tryptophan, this CDR3 likely stems from a read error. This chain uses TRBV7-2 with TRBJ1-2, with D perhaps matching TRBD1 (6 bases). The V and J ends lost 3 bases and 6 bases respectively, with 14 bases between them. Germline CDR1 reads SGHTA; CDR2 reads FQGNSA. The CDR3 spans 14 residues. The CDR3 reads CASSLDSSIHGYTL. As DNA, the CDR3 is TGTGCCAGCAGCTTGGACAGCTCTATCCATGGCTACACCCTC.

The chain uses TRBV27 and TRBJ1-4; no clear D. The CDR3 totals 14 residues. In germline, CDR1 is MNHEY, CDR2 SMNVEV (reference sequence). V shed 5 bases and J shed 7 bases, with 14 bases lying between them. The CDR3 region is CASSRNLGGEKLFF. The CDR3 DNA follows: TGTGCCAGCAGTCGTAATCTGGGTGGTGAAAAACTGTTTTTT.

In its sample, this clonotype was seen many times. The gene calls are TRBV29-1 and TRBJ2-1; 12 nucleotides line up with TRBD2. J was trimmed by 10 bases and V by 7 bases; bases with no gene match: 11. Germline V lookup: CDR1 SQVTM, CDR2 ANQGSEA. This CDR3 spans 14 amino acids. DNA for the CDR3: TGCAGCGCCGAGACTAGCGGGGGCGAAGGGGAGCAGTTCTTC. Translated: CSAETSGGEGEQFF.

This clonotype was picked up many times. The V and J genes are TRBV20-1 and TRBJ2-3, with D perhaps matching TRBD2 (5 bases). The CDR3 extends over 15 amino acids. Trimming removed 0 bases from V and 2 bases from J, with 12 bases in between. Germline V gene lookup returns CDR1 DFQATT and CDR2 SNEGSKA (reference sequence). CDR3 in DNA: TGCAGTGCTAGAGATCTCCGGACTCCCACAGATACGCAGTATTTT. Translation gives CSARDLRTPTDTQYF.

V usage is TRBV11-3 and J usage is TRBJ1-1, with a weak D call TRBD1 (6 bases). The CDR3 is 15 amino acids. In germline, CDR1 is SGHNT, CDR2 YENEEA. V was trimmed by 4 bases and J by 0 bases, leaving 12 bases between them. CDR3 DNA sequence: TGTGCCAGCAGCTCCTGGTCAGGGGTGAACACTGAAGCTTTCTTT. This gives the protein CASSSWSGVNTEAFF.

The gene calls are TRBV6-2 or TRBV6-3 and TRBJ2-5; TRBD1 might be the D (6 bases). V shed 5 bases and J shed 1 base, with 11 bases lying between them. This CDR3 spans 14 amino acids. Germline V gene sequence: CDR1 MNHEY, CDR2 SVGEGT. CDR3 sequence reads: CASSTQGFQETQYF. DNA for the CDR3: TGTGCCAGCAGTACACAGGGCTTCCAAGAGACCCAGTACTTC.

The sample holds many counts of this clonotype. The chain is built from TRBV20-1 and TRBJ2-3, with 11 positions matching TRBD2. This CDR3 has 15 residues. V shed 6 bases, J shed 6 bases, and the junction held 11 bases outside the gene matches. Looked up from germline, CDR1 is DFQATT and CDR2 is SNEGSKA (reference sequence). CDR3 in DNA: TGCAGTGCGAACCGTCCTAGCGGGAGGACCGATACGCAGTATTTT. This encodes CSANRPSGRTDTQYF.

This clonotype has at least ten counts. The chain employs TRBV30 and TRBJ2-3, with 7 positions matching TRBD2. The CDR3 spans 14 residues. Looked up from germline, CDR1 is GTSNPN and CDR2 is SVGIG (reference sequence). V dropped 1 base and J dropped 2; count of bases not matched to a gene: 3. The CDR3 reads CAWSAGRDTDTQYF. CDR3 in DNA: TGTGCCTGGAGTGCGGGGAGGGACACAGATACGCAGTATTTT.

This clonotype has at least ten counts. This chain links TRBV6-5 with TRBJ2-1; 8 positions agree with TRBD2. The junction had 9 bases not matched to a gene; V was cut back by 5 bases and J by 6 bases. The CDR3 consists of 15 residues. Germline assignment: CDR1 MNHEY and CDR2 SVGAGI. For the CDR3, the DNA is TGTGCCAGCAGTCCTCCCGGGACTAGAGGCAATGAGCAGTTCTTC. Protein product: CASSPPGTRGNEQFF.

This clonotype occurred many times. This chain joins TRBV4-2 and TRBJ2-3, with D unclear. V lost 1 base, J lost 0 bases, and 11 bases lay in between. From germline, CDR1 is LGHNA and CDR2 YNFKEQ. There are 16 residues in the CDR3. CDR3 in DNA: TGTGCCAGCAGCCAAGGTGGACCTCCTAGCACAGATACGCAGTATTTT. This sequence encodes CASSQGGPPSTDTQYF.

This clonotype was picked up one time. The chain couples TRBV4-2 to TRBJ2-2; either TRBD1 or TRBD2 may supply D (5 bases each). This CDR3 has 15 residues. Trimming stripped 8 bases from V and 0 bases from J, with 13 bases between. From germline, CDR1 is LGHNA and CDR2 YNFKEQ. CDR3 sequence reads: CASGRGTANTGELFF. The CDR3, as DNA: TGTGCCAGCGGCCGTGGGACGGCGAACACCGGGGAGCTGTTTTTT.

Notes on this clonotype: The junction shows a germline mismatch at one end, possibly a read error. The chain uses TRBV2 and TRBJ2-5, with no clear D. The CDR3 consists of 15 residues. Germline values: CDR1 SNHLY, CDR2 FYNNEI. CDR3: CTSSKVWGGAETQYF. CDR3 nucleotide sequence: TGTACCAGCAGTAAAGTGTGGGGTGGTGCAGAGACCCAGTACTTC. Drawing the rest from reference TRBV2 and TRBJ2-5, the complete variable domain is EPEVTQTPSHQVTQMGQEVILRCVPISNHLYFYWYRQILGQKVEFLVSFYNNEISEKSEIFDDQFSVERPDGSNFTLKIRSTKLEDSAMYFCTSSKVWGGAETQYFGPGTRLLVL.

This clonotype was seen many times. Here the CDR3 reads CATSFPGQGNQPQHF. DNA of the CDR3: TGTGCCACCAGCTTTCCCGGACAGGGGAATCAGCCCCAGCATTTT. The J gene is TRBJ1-5, the V gene TRBV15; TRBD1 matches 9 bases. Germline lookup yields CDR1 LNHNV and CDR2 YYDKDF (reference sequence). There are 15 residues in the CDR3. V lost 5 bases and J lost 4; bases outside the gene matches: 6.

In regard to this clonotype: One base away lies a much larger clone, so this may be a sequencing read error. The chain recombines TRBV3-1 with TRBJ1-2; D not certain. The CDR3 consists of 14 residues. Germline V gene sequence: CDR1 LGHDT, CDR2 YNNKEL (reference sequence). V gave up 0 bases and J gave up 4 bases, with 9 bases separating them. The CDR3 loop reads CASSQDTGLYGYTF. The CDR3 bases are TGTGCCAGCAGCCAAGATACCGGGCTCTATGGCTACACCTTC.

A word on this clonotype: This may arise from a read error, as a much more abundant clone is one base away. J is TRBJ1-1 and V is TRBV11-3, with 8 positions matching TRBD1. Per the germline V gene, CDR1 is SGHNT and CDR2 is YENEEA. V was clipped by 4 bases and J by 6 bases; unmatched bases: 4. This CDR3 comprises 13 residues. Here the CDR3 reads CASSCTDRAEAFF. CDR3 sequence (DNA): TGTGCCAGCAGCTGTACGGACAGGGCTGAAGCTTTCTTT.

This chain connects TRBV9 to TRBJ1-2; D is unresolved. Germline values: CDR1 SGDLS, CDR2 YYNGEE. CDR3 size: 14 residues. Trimming took off 6 bases at V and 1 base at J, with 13 bases between the two ends. CDR3 nucleotide sequence: TGTGCCAGCACTCTTGGGGTTGGTAACTATGGCTACACCTTC. Protein: CASTLGVGNYGYTF.

The chain uses TRBV5-5 and TRBJ2-5; 8 bases map to TRBD1. This CDR3 is built from 16 residues. CDR1 and CDR2 from the germline V gene are SGHKS and YYEKEE (reference sequence). V lost 4 bases to trimming and J lost 2 bases; unmatched junction nucleotides: 10. The CDR3 region has the DNA TGTGCCAGCAGCCCAGGACAGGGTCGGCTACAAGAGACCCAGTACTTC. Residues: CASSPGQGRLQETQYF.